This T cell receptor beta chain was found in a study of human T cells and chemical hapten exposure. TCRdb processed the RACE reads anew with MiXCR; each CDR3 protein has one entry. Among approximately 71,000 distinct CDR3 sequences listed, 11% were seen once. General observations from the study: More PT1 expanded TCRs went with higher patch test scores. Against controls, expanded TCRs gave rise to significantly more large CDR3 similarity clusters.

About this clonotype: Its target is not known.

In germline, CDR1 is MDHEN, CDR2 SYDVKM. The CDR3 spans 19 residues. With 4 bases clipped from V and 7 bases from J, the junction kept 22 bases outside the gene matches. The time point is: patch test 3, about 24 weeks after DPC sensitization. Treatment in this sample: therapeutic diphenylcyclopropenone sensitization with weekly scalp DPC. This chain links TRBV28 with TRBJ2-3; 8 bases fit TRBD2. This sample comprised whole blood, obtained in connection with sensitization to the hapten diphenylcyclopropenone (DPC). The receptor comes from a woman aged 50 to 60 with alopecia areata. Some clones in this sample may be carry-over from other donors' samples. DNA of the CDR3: TGTGCCAGCAGTTACGTTCCGTTGGGGATAGCGGGGAAGGGAAATACGCAGTATTTT. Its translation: CASSYVPLGIAGKGNTQYF.